Each of the 11 T cell receptor beta chains below was sequenced from the same sample in a study of cytomegalovirus exposure and HLA in healthy donors. Primers: 60 Vbeta forward and 13 Jbeta reverse. Profiling relied on immunoSEQ multiplex PCR, and the TCRdb table lists in-frame clones only, not all of them. The sample lists around 25,000 clones; roughly three quarters were seen once. The material sequenced was PBMCs. The receptor set was obtained from a male donor in good health and CMV-seronegative.

The V call is TRBV6-5, the J call TRBJ2-3, with D hard to call. V lost 8 bases and J lost 5, with 14 bases in between. The germline V gene has CDR1 MNHEY and CDR2 SVGAGI. The CDR3 is 13 residues long. The CDR3 sequence is CASGTLAGDTQYF. CDR3 nucleotide sequence: TGTGCCAGCGGCACGCTTGCTGGAGATACGCAGTATTTT.

The chain has TRBV14 and TRBJ2-1, with D perhaps matching TRBD1 (6 bases). The V end lost 4 bases, the J end lost 0 bases, and 16 bases lay between the germline ends. CDR3 length: 17 amino acids. CDR1 is SGHDN, CDR2 FVKESK, per germline. The CDR3 sequence is CASSPYTGFSSYNEQFF. The CDR3 DNA reads TGTGCCAGCAGCCCATATACAGGGTTTAGCTCCTACAATGAGCAGTTCTTC.

In its sample, this clone was seen once. V usage is TRBV11-2 and J usage is TRBJ1-1; 9 bases are shared with TRBD1. CDR1 is SGHAT and CDR2 is FQNNGV in the germline V gene. CDR3 length: 17 residues. Trimming cost V 0 bases and J 5 bases; bases outside gene matches: 10. CDR3 region: CASSLDLGQGPGTEAFF. CDR3 in DNA: TGTGCCAGCAGCTTAGATCTTGGACAGGGGCCTGGGACTGAAGCTTTCTTT.

The gene calls are TRBV5-4 and TRBJ2-7; 8 nucleotides align to TRBD1. This CDR3 is built from 14 residues. Trimming at V came to 4 bases and at J to 4 bases, leaving 7 bases not matched to a gene. CDR1 and CDR2 (germline): SGHNT, YYREEE (reference sequence). Written as DNA, the CDR3 is TGTGCCAGCAGCCCAGGACAGGGTGGATACGAGCAGTACTTC. This codes for CASSPGQGGYEQYF.

J is TRBJ2-7 and V is TRBV28; 9 positions match TRBD1. Germline V gene lookup returns CDR1 MDHEN and CDR2 SYDVKM. V was pared by 7 bases and J by 0 bases, with 7 bases of the junction left unmatched. The CDR3 is made up of 15 amino acids. The CDR3 DNA reads as TGTGCCAGCACCACGACAGGGGGTAGCTCCTACGAGCAGTACTTC. Protein: CASTTTGGSSYEQYF.

The chain joins TRBV7-8 to TRBJ2-5; 8 positions agree with TRBD1. After removal of 5 bases from V and 3 bases from J, the junction contained 11 bases not matched to a gene. The CDR3 is made up of 16 amino acids. In germline, CDR1 is SGHVS, CDR2 FQNEAQ. The CDR3 spells CASSKQGEGNEETQYF. DNA of the CDR3: TGTGCCAGCAGCAAACAGGGGGAAGGAAACGAAGAGACCCAGTACTTC.

This chain's CDR3 is CASSVADYNEQFF. The CDR3 DNA is TGTGCCAGCAGCGTGGCGGACTACAATGAGCAGTTCTTC. This chain links TRBV9 with TRBJ2-1; no clear D gene. The CDR3 covers 13 residues. V was pared by 2 bases and J by 3 bases, with 6 bases between. CDR1 and CDR2 from the germline V gene are SGDLS and YYNGEE.

The chain recombines TRBV28 with TRBJ2-3, with 7 bases lining up with TRBD1. Germline-derived CDR1 and CDR2 are MDHEN and SYDVKM. The CDR3 totals 16 residues. V gave up 4 bases and J gave up 3 bases; unmatched junction bases: 10. In DNA form, the CDR3 reads TGTGCCAGCAGTTACCGACAGGGAAGTTGGACAGATACGCAGTATTTT. Encoded protein: CASSYRQGSWTDTQYF.

This clone showed up just a few times. The V and J genes are TRBV11-2 and TRBJ2-7; 8 bases match TRBD2. The CDR3 totals 17 residues. From germline, CDR1 is SGHAT and CDR2 FQNNGV. The J segment lost 2 bases and the V segment lost 2 bases, leaving 11 bases of the junction unmatched. CDR3 nucleotides: TGTGCCAGCAGCTTAAAGAGGGTGCGGGGGGTTACCTACGAGCAGTACTTC. Amino acid sequence: CASSLKRVRGVTYEQYF.

The gene calls are TRBV19 and TRBJ2-7; 7 bases fit TRBD2. The CDR3 covers 17 residues. The germline gives CDR1 LNHDA, CDR2 SQIVND (reference sequence). The V gene end was trimmed by 1 base and the J gene end by 0 bases; junction bases not matched to a gene: 9. This chain's CDR3 is CASSIGFPGGSSYEQYF. The CDR3, as DNA: TGTGCCAGTAGTATAGGATTTCCTGGCGGGAGCTCCTACGAGCAGTACTTC.

V gene TRBV10-3 combines with J gene TRBJ1-4; 7 nucleotides line up with TRBD1. CDR3 length equals 16 residues. J was trimmed by 3 bases and V by 0 bases; bases with no gene match: 4. Germline V gene data show CDR1 as ENHRY and CDR2 as SYGVKD. The DNA for the CDR3 is TGTGCCATCAGTGAGTCCGGGACAGCTCCTAATGAAAAACTGTTTTTT. Encoded protein: CAISESGTAPNEKLFF.